The clone carrying this T cell receptor (beta chain) was seen more than once but under ten times. Measured with immunoSEQ multiplex PCR; TCRdb has only the in-frame clones, and not every one. The sample has roughly 23,000 clones; around 89% are singletons. The data are from a study of T cell changes during pregnancy in multiple sclerosis. In germline, CDR1 is SNHLY, CDR2 FYNNEI. This CDR3 has 10 amino acids. V lost 9 bases, J lost 10 bases, and 12 bases lay in between. The source is a female donor with multiple sclerosis, enrolled in a pregnancy study. The material sequenced was CD8+ T cells from peripheral blood mononuclear cells, taken in the first trimester of pregnancy. The chain links TRBV2 to TRBJ1-2, with D maybe TRBD1 (6 bases). CDR3: CASEGVPYTF. CDR3 nucleotide sequence: TGTGCCAGTGAGGGGGTACCCTACACCTTC.